A single sample gave rise to the 27 T cell receptor beta chains below, sequenced in a study of CD8+ T cells in alopecia areata. TCR sequencing used cDNA made by reverse transcription of extracted RNA. The protocol was immunoSEQ multiplex PCR, while the TCRdb copy is restricted to in-frame clones and leaves out a portion. The sample has roughly 150,000 clones, around 55% seen once. This specimen consisted of CD8+ T cells sorted from blood, obtained at week 0. The origin of the receptors is a human donor with alopecia areata.

The chain uses TRBV7-9 and TRBJ1-2, with D possibly TRBD1 on 6 matching bases. Germline CDR1 and CDR2: SEHNR and FQNEAQ (reference sequence). V lost 4 bases, J lost 6 bases, and 12 bases lay in between. The length of the CDR3 is 13 residues. The CDR3 DNA reads as TGTGCCAGCAGCTACCCCCGGGACAATGGCTACACCTTC. It yields the protein CASSYPRDNGYTF.

The sample holds a few counts of this clone. The J gene is TRBJ2-7, the V gene TRBV7-6, with 9 bases aligning to TRBD1. The V gene's germline CDR1 is SGHVS and CDR2 FNYEAQ. The CDR3 contains 17 residues. V dropped 4 bases and J dropped 0; count of bases not matched to a gene: 10. This chain's CDR3 is CASSSEPGQGPSYEQYF. In DNA, the CDR3 is TGTGCCAGCAGCTCAGAACCGGGACAGGGACCCTCCTACGAGCAGTACTTC.

V gene TRBV18 combines with J gene TRBJ2-3, with unresolved D. Germline CDR1 and CDR2: KGHSH and LQKENI. CDR3 length: 18 residues. Trimming took off 2 bases at V and 2 bases at J, with 20 bases between the two ends. CDR3 bases: TGTGCCAGCTCACCAAGTCAACCCGGCCAGGCGGACACAGATACGCAGTATTTT. Its protein product is CASSPSQPGQADTDTQYF. The whole variable domain, remainder taken from reference TRBV18 and TRBJ2-3, is NAGVMQNPRHLVRRRGQEARLRCSPMKGHSHVYWYRQLPEEGLKFMVYLQKENIIDESGMPKERFSAEFPKEGPSILRIQQVVRGDSAAYFCASSPSQPGQADTDTQYFGPGTRLTVL.

Note on this clone: Additional DNA sequences in this sample encode the identical CDR3. The V gene is TRBV30, the J gene TRBJ2-1, with TRBD1 as a possible D gene (5 bases). The V gene's germline CDR1 is GTSNPN and CDR2 SVGIG (reference sequence). The CDR3 loop spans 12 amino acids. The ends were cut back, 0 bases at V and 6 bases at J, with 6 bases in the middle. The CDR3 loop reads CAWSVGVNEQFF. CDR3 nucleotide sequence: TGTGCCTGGAGTGTAGGGGTCAATGAGCAGTTCTTC.

Turning to this clone: Other DNA sequences of this sample code for an identical CDR3. The chain combines TRBV29-1 with TRBJ2-1; TRBD2 agrees at 7 bases. The V gene's germline CDR1 is SQVTM and CDR2 ANQGSEA. This CDR3 has 14 amino acids. V shed 6 bases, J shed 0 bases, and the junction held 5 bases outside the gene matches. The CDR3 here is CSVGGGSSYNEQFF. In DNA, the CDR3 is TGCAGCGTGGGGGGAGGGAGCTCCTACAATGAGCAGTTCTTC.

This clone was counted a few times. This chain uses TRBV29-1 with TRBJ2-1; D gene ambiguous. Trimming shortened V by 5 bases and J by 7 bases, and 9 bases separated the two germline ends. CDR1 SQVTM and CDR2 ANQGSEA come from the germline V gene. CDR3 length: 11 residues. The CDR3 DNA is TGCAGCGTTCTGGATGGGAATGAGCAGTTCTTC. It specifies CSVLDGNEQFF.

The gene calls are TRBV30 and TRBJ2-2; D is ambiguous. Germline assignment: CDR1 GTSNPN and CDR2 SVGIG (reference sequence). The CDR3 is made up of 13 amino acids. Deletions cut 1 base from V and 1 base from J, with 4 bases between. The CDR3 region is CAWSEGNTGELFF. In DNA form, the CDR3 reads TGTGCCTGGAGTGAGGGGAACACCGGGGAGCTGTTTTTT.

The chain has TRBV6-6 and TRBJ1-2; TRBD1 matches at 7 bases. CDR3 length: 12 residues. Trimming cost V 8 bases and J 8 bases; bases outside gene matches: 8. Germline V gene sequence: CDR1 MNHNY, CDR2 SVGAGI (reference sequence). In DNA form, the CDR3 reads TGTGCCAGCGGCCAGGGGGGAATCGGCTACACCTTC. This sequence encodes CASGQGGIGYTF.

V is TRBV2 and J is TRBJ1-6; D is unresolved. The CDR3 loop spans 13 amino acids. Germline V gene data show CDR1 as SNHLY and CDR2 as FYNNEI. The ends were cut back, 3 bases at V and 10 bases at J, with 10 bases in the middle. CDR3 DNA: TGTGCCAGCAGTGACAAAAACAACTCACCCCTCCACTTT. Translation: CASSDKNNSPLHF.

V and J are TRBV6-6 and TRBJ1-2; D is ambiguous. The length of the CDR3 is 14 residues. Germline V gives CDR1 MNHNY, CDR2 SVGAGI (reference sequence). Trimming pared 0 bases from V and 4 bases from J, leaving 9 bases between. The chain's CDR3 is CASSYSDESYGYTF. In nucleotides, the CDR3 is TGTGCCAGCAGTTACTCGGACGAAAGCTATGGCTACACCTTC.

V gene TRBV14 combines with J gene TRBJ1-4, with D perhaps TRBD1 (5 bases). V lost 4 bases and J lost 4, with 13 bases in between. The germline V gene encodes CDR1 SGHDN and CDR2 FVKESK. CDR3 length: 15 residues. The CDR3 bases are TGTGCCAGCAGCCTCCGGCGGGGCCTTAATGAAAAACTGTTTTTT. Its translation is CASSLRRGLNEKLFF.

The V call is TRBV7-9, the J call TRBJ1-2; no clear D. The CDR3 totals 16 residues. Per germline, CDR1 SEHNR and CDR2 FQNEAQ (reference sequence). The V and J ends lost 5 bases and 6 bases respectively, with 22 bases between them. CDR3 sequence reads: CASSLPTRVNFDGYTF. The CDR3 nucleotides read TGTGCCAGCAGCCTCCCAACTAGGGTAAACTTCGATGGCTACACCTTC.

The CDR3 DNA reads TGTGCCAGCACCTCGGGACCGCTCCACTACAATGAGCAGTTCTTC. It translates to CASTSGPLHYNEQFF. The chain is built from TRBV2 and TRBJ2-1; possibly TRBD1 or TRBD2 for D (5 bases each). The ends were cut back, 7 bases at V and 3 bases at J, with 16 bases in the middle. This CDR3 has 15 amino acids. The germline V gene has CDR1 SNHLY and CDR2 FYNNEI.

CDR3 bases: TGTGCCAGCAGTGAAGCGATGGGGCTGATCGGCCCCCCGACTGAAGCTTTCTTT. It yields the protein CASSEAMGLIGPPTEAFF. The chain employs TRBV2 and TRBJ1-1; D possibly corresponds to TRBD1 (5 bases). Germline values: CDR1 SNHLY, CDR2 FYNNEI. Trimming cost V 0 bases and J 5 bases, with 22 bases left between them. The CDR3 sequence is 18 residues long.

This chain links TRBV13 with TRBJ1-2; 10 positions match TRBD1. The CDR3 consists of 15 residues. With V trimmed by 7 bases and J by 7 bases, 12 bases remained unmatched. The V gene's germline CDR1 is PRHDT and CDR2 FYEKMQ (reference sequence). In nucleotides, the CDR3 is TGTGCCAGCACCCTAAGGGGGACAGGGGATCTTGGCTACACCTTC. Its protein is CASTLRGTGDLGYTF.

V is TRBV2 and J is TRBJ1-2, with D perhaps matching TRBD1 (6 bases). V was cut by 7 bases and J by 8 bases, with 11 bases left in between. Germline V CDR1 and CDR2: SNHLY, FYNNEI. The CDR3 is 11 amino acids. The CDR3 DNA sequence: TGTGCCAGCATAACAGGGCGCGGCTACACCTTC. Translation: CASITGRGYTF. The whole variable domain, filled in from reference TRBV2 and TRBJ1-2, reads EPEVTQTPSHQVTQMGQEVILRCVPISNHLYFYWYRQILGQKVEFLVSFYNNEISEKSEIFDDQFSVERPDGSNFTLKIRSTKLEDSAMYFCASITGRGYTFGSGTRLTVV.

The chain combines TRBV2 with TRBJ1-2; D is perhaps TRBD1 (6 bases). From germline, CDR1 is SNHLY and CDR2 FYNNEI. The CDR3 runs 14 residues. The V and J ends lost 4 bases and 6 bases respectively, with 15 bases between them. The CDR3 spells CASSGNREAHGYTF. The CDR3 DNA follows: TGTGCCAGCAGTGGGAACAGGGAAGCTCATGGCTACACCTTC.

V and J are TRBV5-1 and TRBJ1-6; TRBD1 is a possible D gene (6 bases). V was clipped by 3 bases and J by 9 bases, with 10 bases between them. CDR3 size: 13 residues. The germline V gene encodes CDR1 SGHRS and CDR2 YFSETQ. CDR3 sequence reads: CASSWQGFSPLHF. The CDR3 DNA follows: TGCGCCAGCAGCTGGCAGGGGTTTTCACCCCTCCACTTT.

Concerning this clone: Other DNA sequences in the sample encode the same CDR3. The genes are TRBV29-1 and TRBJ1-1; maybe TRBD1 (5 bases). The V and J ends lost 6 bases and 1 base respectively, with 9 bases between them. Germline V gene lookup returns CDR1 SQVTM and CDR2 ANQGSEA. The CDR3 extends over 12 amino acids. Here the CDR3 DNA reads TGCAGCGTCCTCGACAGGAACACTGAAGCTTTCTTT. Translated, it gives CSVLDRNTEAFF.

The V and J genes are TRBV29-1 and TRBJ1-1; D might be TRBD1 (6 bases). This CDR3 has 14 residues. CDR1 is SQVTM, CDR2 ANQGSEA, per germline. Trimming took off 2 bases at V and 5 bases at J, with 15 bases between the two ends. CDR3 amino acids: CSVESDRSYTEAFF. The CDR3 region has the DNA TGCAGCGTTGAATCAGACAGGAGTTATACTGAAGCTTTCTTT.

The V call is TRBV30, the J call TRBJ2-6; TRBD1 or TRBD2 may be the D gene (5 bases each). V was shortened by 3 bases and J by 0 bases, with 6 bases between the two germline ends. The germline V gene encodes CDR1 GTSNPN and CDR2 SVGIG (reference sequence). The CDR3 consists of 14 residues. As DNA, the CDR3 is TGTGCCTGGAGGAGGGGCTCTGGGGCCAACGTCCTGACTTTC. Encoded protein: CAWRRGSGANVLTF.

The chain employs TRBV5-6 and TRBJ2-1; D gene unclear. The V end was cut by 4 bases, the J end by 8 bases, with 10 bases between. The germline CDR1 and CDR2 sequences are SGHDT and YYEEEE. The CDR3 has 12 residues. CDR3 coding DNA: TGTGCCAGCAGCCAAGCGCTCGATGAGCAGTTCTTC. This encodes CASSQALDEQFF.

V gene TRBV29-1 combines with J gene TRBJ1-2; D is unclear. V lost 3 bases to trimming and J lost 8 bases, with 10 bases between them. Germline V lookup: CDR1 SQVTM, CDR2 ANQGSEA. The CDR3 has 11 residues. The CDR3 spells CSVEVQPGYTF. For the CDR3, the DNA is TGCAGCGTTGAGGTTCAACCCGGCTACACCTTC.

This clone was detected only a few times. The V and J genes are TRBV29-1 and TRBJ2-5; TRBD1 matches at 7 bases. Germline V gene data show CDR1 as SQVTM and CDR2 as ANQGSEA. The CDR3 sequence is 14 residues long. With V trimmed by 6 bases and J by 1 base, 8 bases remained unmatched. The CDR3: CSVPTQGSQETQYF. CDR3 DNA sequence: TGCAGCGTCCCAACACAGGGGTCCCAAGAGACCCAGTACTTC. Supplemented by reference TRBV29-1 and TRBJ2-5, the full variable domain reads SAVISQKPSRDICQRGTSLTIQCQVDSQVTMMFWYRQQPGQSLTLIATANQGSEATYESGFVIDKFPISRPNLTFSTLTVSNMSPEDSSIYLCSVPTQGSQETQYFGPGTRLLVL.

The chain combines TRBV11-3 with TRBJ2-1; 13 bases map to TRBD2. CDR1 SGHNT and CDR2 YENEEA come from the germline V gene. The CDR3 is 15 residues long. The junction had 4 bases not matched to a gene; V was cut back by 6 bases and J by 5 bases. The CDR3 nucleotides read TGTGCCAGCAGACCGACTAGCGGGGGGCACAATGAGCAGTTCTTC. It is translated as CASRPTSGGHNEQFF.

There are a few counts of this clone. This chain joins TRBV29-1 and TRBJ1-1; D unclear. The germline gives CDR1 SQVTM, CDR2 ANQGSEA. The CDR3 consists of 12 residues. Between the trimmed V and J ends, which lost 1 base and 6 bases, there was a span of 9 bases. CDR3 bases: TGCAGCGTTGAAGTTGCCGGGGCTGAAGCTTTCTTT. Encoded protein: CSVEVAGAEAFF.

The chain carries TRBV2 and TRBJ2-7; TRBD2 agrees at 9 bases. V lost 8 bases to trimming and J lost 7 bases; unmatched junction nucleotides: 18. The CDR3 is 16 residues long. Looked up from germline, CDR1 is SNHLY and CDR2 is FYNNEI. The CDR3 loop reads CASRVAGAAPGLEQYF. The CDR3 region has the DNA TGTGCCAGCCGAGTAGCGGGGGCCGCCCCCGGATTAGAGCAGTACTTC.